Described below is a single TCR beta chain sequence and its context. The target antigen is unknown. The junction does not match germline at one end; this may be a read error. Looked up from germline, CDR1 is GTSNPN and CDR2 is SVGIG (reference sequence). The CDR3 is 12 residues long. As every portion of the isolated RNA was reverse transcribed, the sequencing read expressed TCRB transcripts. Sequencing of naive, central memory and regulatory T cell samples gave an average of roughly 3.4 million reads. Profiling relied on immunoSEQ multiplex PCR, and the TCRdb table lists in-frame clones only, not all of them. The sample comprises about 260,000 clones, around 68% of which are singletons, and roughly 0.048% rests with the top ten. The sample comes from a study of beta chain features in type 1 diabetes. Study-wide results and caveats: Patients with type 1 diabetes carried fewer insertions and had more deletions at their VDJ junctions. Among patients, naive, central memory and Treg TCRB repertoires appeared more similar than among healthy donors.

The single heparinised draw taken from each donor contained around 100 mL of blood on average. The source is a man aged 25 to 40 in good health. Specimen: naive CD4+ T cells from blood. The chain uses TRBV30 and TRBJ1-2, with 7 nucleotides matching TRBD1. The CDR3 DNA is TGCGTCGTGGACAGGTTCGGGGACGGCTACACCTTC. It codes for CVVDRFGDGYTF. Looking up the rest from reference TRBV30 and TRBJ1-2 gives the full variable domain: SQTIHQWPATLVQPVGSPLSLECTVEGTSNPNLYWYRQAAGRGLQLLFYSVGIGQISSEVPQNLSASRPQDRQFILSSKKLLLSDSGFYLCVVDRFGDGYTFGSGTRLTVV.